The entry below describes one T cell receptor beta chain. Its antigen is not identified. The authors ran the assay at deep level. Per the authors' pipeline: With immunoSEQ giving junction-only sequences and no quality scores, filtering differed. Sequencing used immunoSEQ multiplex PCR; TCRdb keeps in-frame clones, though not all of them. The DNA gave D and trimming, while V, J and clone size come from that table. There are approximately 110,000 clones in the sample; more than 65% occur only once, and around 25% lies in the top ten. Germline V lookup: CDR1 PRHDT, CDR2 FYEKMQ (reference sequence). The CDR3 is made up of 14 amino acids. V shed 5 bases and J 2 bases; nucleotides not matched to a gene: 5. The source of the sample is a study of shared clonotypes between healthy human individuals. Points from the study as a whole: Memory subsets generally showed smaller estimated richness than naive subsets did.

The specimen was memory CD8+ T cells sorted from blood. Subset denoted: CD45RO+ cells pooled with CCR7-negative TemRA cells. The source of this sequence is a woman aged 30 to 39 in good health. The rearrangement links TRBV13 to TRBJ2-7, with 8 bases matching TRBD1. The DNA of the CDR3 is TGTGCCAGCAGCCGCGGGACAGGAGCCTACGAGCAGTACTTC. This gives the protein CASSRGTGAYEQYF.